Given below is one T cell receptor (beta chain) in context. Its specificity is unknown. The entry originates in a study of T-cell memory formation after mild COVID-19. Study observations and caveats: The second-wave clones peaking on day 37 were not confirmed as SARS-CoV-2-specific.

CDR3 length equals 21 residues. V was clipped by 2 bases and J by 2 bases; unmatched bases: 17. Germline assignment: CDR1 MNHEY and CDR2 SVGAGI. TCRdb re-called the 5' RACE reads with MiXCR, one entry per CDR3 protein. The table has about 560,000 distinct CDR3 sequences, about a fifth seen once. The material sequenced was PBMCs or a T cell subset sorted from them (not recorded which). The receptor was isolated from an adult woman who had mild COVID-19 (a few samples of this study predate the infection). Cell type and time point are not known. The genes are TRBV6-5 and TRBJ2-6; 8 bases fit TRBD1. Here the CDR3 reads CASSYRPDRGPFYAGANVLTF. The CDR3 DNA reads TGTGCCAGCAGTTACCGGCCAGACAGGGGCCCCTTCTATGCTGGGGCCAACGTCCTGACTTTC.